One and the same sample provided the 31 T cell receptor beta chains below, sequenced in a study of beta chain features in type 1 diabetes. Study findings and constraints: A moderate, significant TCRB CDR3 shortening appeared in type 1 diabetes across four CD4+ subsets.

Every isolated RNA sample was fully reverse transcribed, so sequencing captured expressed TCRB transcripts. TCRdb keeps only in-frame clones here, not all; method: immunoSEQ multiplex PCR. The sample carries about 650,000 clones, roughly 12% recorded once. These TCRs are of unknown antigen specificity. The sequenced sample was naive CD4+ T cells from blood. The receptors shown here come from a man aged 25-45 years with type 1 diabetes.

This chain connects TRBV7-9 to TRBJ1-2; 9 bases are shared with TRBD1. This CDR3 has 15 residues. CDR1 is SEHNR and CDR2 is FQNEAQ in the germline V gene (reference sequence). V was pared by 5 bases and J by 7 bases, with 11 bases of the junction left unmatched. This CDR3 is CASSTTGQGPGGYTF. In DNA, the CDR3 is TGTGCCAGCAGCACCACCGGACAGGGGCCGGGTGGCTACACCTTC.

This clone appeared a few times. The chain's CDR3 is CASSVTTSTGNTIYF. CDR3 in DNA: TGTGCCAGCAGCGTAACAACCAGTACTGGAAACACCATATATTTT. The chain links TRBV9 to TRBJ1-3; no clear D. CDR3 length: 15 residues. V shed 1 base and J shed 2 bases, with 10 bases lying between them. Germline V CDR1 and CDR2: SGDLS, YYNGEE.

This clone occurred a few times. V gene TRBV5-6 combines with J gene TRBJ2-2, with 7 bases identical to TRBD2. This CDR3 spans 16 amino acids. The junction had 6 bases not matched to a gene; V was cut back by 4 bases and J by 0 bases. Per the germline V gene, CDR1 is SGHDT and CDR2 is YYEEEE. CDR3 nucleotide sequence: TGTGCCAGCAGCACCGGGAGGAGGGCGAACACCGGGGAGCTGTTTTTT. Translation: CASSTGRRANTGELFF.

Regarding this clone: Other nucleotide sequences from this sample produce the same CDR3. This chain links TRBV7-2 with TRBJ2-7, with 8 bases fitting TRBD1. The V gene's germline CDR1 is SGHTA and CDR2 FQGNSA. The V segment lost 1 base and the J segment 7 bases; nucleotides outside the gene matches: 6. This CDR3 comprises 14 residues. The CDR3 sequence: CASSLDQGAREQYF. The CDR3 bases are TGTGCCAGCAGCTTAGACCAGGGGGCGCGTGAGCAGTACTTC.

A few counts support this clone. J is TRBJ2-5 and V is TRBV30, with 8 nucleotides matching TRBD1. Germline values: CDR1 GTSNPN, CDR2 SVGIG (reference sequence). The trim removed 5 bases at V and 1 base at J, leaving 9 bases unmatched. The CDR3 loop spans 15 amino acids. The CDR3: CAWSGTGYLQETQYF. The CDR3 coding sequence is TGTGCCTGGTCAGGGACAGGCTACCTCCAAGAGACCCAGTACTTC.

There are a few counts of this clone. This sequence joins TRBV7-2 and TRBJ2-1; D possibly matches TRBD1 or TRBD2 (6 bases each). The CDR3 is made up of 16 amino acids. Germline values: CDR1 SGHTA, CDR2 FQGNSA. Trimming cost V 2 bases and J 1 base, with 12 bases left between them. CDR3 bases: TGTGCCAGCAGCTTACATCGGGGGCCATCCTACAATGAGCAGTTCTTC. The encoded protein is CASSLHRGPSYNEQFF.

The V call is TRBV9, the J call TRBJ2-5, with a possible D match to TRBD2 (8 bases). V lost 3 bases to trimming and J lost 0 bases, with 24 bases between them. CDR3 length: 19 amino acids. Germline-derived CDR1 and CDR2 are SGDLS and YYNGEE. For the CDR3, the DNA is TGTGCCAGCAGCGCCCCCGGGACAGCGGGGGTGCTGTACCAAGAGACCCAGTACTTC. This encodes CASSAPGTAGVLYQETQYF. The full variable domain, in which reference TRBV9 and TRBJ2-5 provide the parts outside the CDR3, is DSGVTQTPKHLITATGQRVTLRCSPRSGDLSVYWYQQSLDQGLQFLIQYYNGEERAKGNILERFSAQQFPDLHSELNLSSLELGDSALYFCASSAPGTAGVLYQETQYFGPGTRLLVL.

The rearrangement uses TRBV6-5 and TRBJ2-3, with no clear D. The CDR3 spans 13 residues. V gave up 5 bases and J gave up 5 bases, with 11 bases separating them. CDR1 is MNHEY, CDR2 SVGAGI, per germline. The CDR3 is CASSPLHGDTQYF. The CDR3 DNA follows: TGTGCCAGCAGTCCCCTTCACGGAGATACGCAGTATTTT.

This clone has more than one count but fewer than ten. The J gene is TRBJ1-6, the V gene TRBV5-6; D might be TRBD1 (6 bases). Trimming removed 2 bases at V and 8 bases at J, with 11 bases between. This CDR3 is 14 amino acids long. Germline V gene data show CDR1 as SGHDT and CDR2 as YYEEEE. The CDR3: CASSLLGADSPLHF. The CDR3 nucleotides read TGTGCCAGCAGCTTACTGGGGGCTGATTCACCCCTCCACTTT.

The chain links TRBV4-3 to TRBJ2-7; 7 bases match TRBD1. The CDR3 is 16 amino acids. CDR1 is LGHNA, CDR2 YSLEER, per germline. J was trimmed by 2 bases and V by 0 bases; bases with no gene match: 7. The CDR3 spells CASSQDRGQHTYEQYF. DNA of the CDR3: TGCGCCAGCAGCCAAGATCGGGGACAGCATACCTACGAGCAGTACTTC.

This clone was observed a handful of times. The chain recombines TRBV27 with TRBJ2-1; D unclear. The CDR3 consists of 11 residues. Germline V gene sequence: CDR1 MNHEY, CDR2 SMNVEV (reference sequence). Trimming cost V 8 bases and J 5 bases, with 7 bases left between them. CDR3 bases: TGTGCCAGCTCGGGCCACAATGAGCAGTTCTTC. Amino acid sequence: CASSGHNEQFF.

The chain employs TRBV23-1 and TRBJ2-1; TRBD1 matches at 8 bases. TRBV23-1 has ORF status, its function being uncertain. The CDR3 is 15 residues long. V was clipped by 5 bases and J by 10 bases; unmatched bases: 13. CDR3 loop: CASSEFQGARGEQFF. Written as DNA, the CDR3 is TGCGCCAGCAGTGAGTTCCAGGGGGCGCGTGGGGAGCAGTTCTTC.

The CDR3 region is CASSRIKNTEAFF. The CDR3 nucleotides are TGTGCCAGCAGCCGTATCAAGAACACTGAAGCTTTCTTT. The gene calls are TRBV7-9 and TRBJ1-1; D not certain. The CDR3 runs to 13 residues. Trimming removed 5 bases from V and 1 base from J, with 8 bases in between. Looked up from germline, CDR1 is SEHNR and CDR2 is FQNEAQ (reference sequence).

This clone has more than one count but fewer than ten. The CDR3 region has the DNA TGTGCCAGCAGTTACTCGAATGGGCCAGGCTATGGCTACACCTTC. Its translation: CASSYSNGPGYGYTF. The chain uses TRBV6-5 and TRBJ1-2; D call uncertain. The CDR3 is 15 residues long. V gave up 0 bases and J gave up 4 bases, with 12 bases separating them. Looked up from germline, CDR1 is MNHEY and CDR2 is SVGAGI.

In this sample, this clone turned up a few times. The V call is TRBV6-6, the J call TRBJ2-7, with TRBD1 identical over 7 bases. CDR3 size: 13 residues. In germline, CDR1 is MNHNY, CDR2 SVGAGI (reference sequence). V dropped 8 bases and J dropped 1; count of bases not matched to a gene: 5. DNA of the CDR3: TGTGCCAGCTCTCAGGGGGAGTCCTACGAGCAGTACTTC. Translated: CASSQGESYEQYF.

In its sample, this clone was seen a few times. V gene TRBV14 combines with J gene TRBJ1-4; TRBD1 agrees at 10 bases. The V gene's germline CDR1 is SGHDN and CDR2 FVKESK. This CDR3 contains 17 residues. Trimming at V came to 0 bases and at J to 6 bases, leaving 7 bases not matched to a gene. The CDR3 coding sequence is TGTGCCAGCAGCCAAGATGGATGGGGGACAGGGGATGAAAAACTGTTTTTT. Amino acids: CASSQDGWGTGDEKLFF.

Remarks on this clone: The sample contains more than one DNA sequence encoding this CDR3. The chain uses TRBV10-3 and TRBJ2-7, with 9 bases lining up with TRBD1. This CDR3 is 13 amino acids long. Germline V gives CDR1 ENHRY, CDR2 SYGVKD. The junction had 4 bases not matched to a gene; V was cut back by 8 bases and J by 2 bases. CDR3 protein: CAIGGTGPYEQYF. The CDR3 DNA reads as TGTGCCATCGGGGGGACAGGGCCCTACGAGCAGTACTTC.

The chain joins TRBV5-4 to TRBJ1-5, with 8 bases fitting TRBD1. The CDR3 is made up of 15 amino acids. Germline trimming cut 3 bases from V and 4 bases from J; bases unmatched to any gene: 6. CDR1 SGHNT and CDR2 YYREEE come from the germline V gene (reference sequence). CDR3 sequence reads: CASSSGTGVNQPQHF. The CDR3 region has the DNA TGTGCCAGCAGCTCAGGGACAGGAGTTAATCAGCCCCAGCATTTT.

This clone was counted only a few times. This chain uses TRBV6-5 with TRBJ2-7; 8 positions match TRBD1. The germline gives CDR1 MNHEY, CDR2 SVGAGI. The ends lost 7 bases at V and 3 bases at J; junction bases unmatched: 5. The CDR3 is made up of 13 amino acids. The CDR3 DNA reads TGTGCCAGCAAGGCCAGGGGGCACTACGAGCAGTACTTC. Residues: CASKARGHYEQYF.

The chain is built from TRBV2 and TRBJ2-5; either TRBD1 or TRBD2 may supply D (6 bases each). Germline V gene sequence: CDR1 SNHLY, CDR2 FYNNEI. This CDR3 has 15 residues. V was clipped by 1 base and J by 7 bases, with 16 bases between them. The CDR3 nucleotides are TGTGCCAGCAGTGAAGATGGTCGGGGGCTGGGGACCCAGTACTTC. Amino acid sequence: CASSEDGRGLGTQYF.

V and J are TRBV5-1 and TRBJ2-1; 7 bases are shared with TRBD2. CDR3 length: 17 amino acids. CDR1 is SGHRS and CDR2 is YFSETQ in the germline V gene. V lost 0 bases to trimming and J lost 4 bases; unmatched junction nucleotides: 10. The CDR3 DNA reads as TGCGCCAGCAGCTTGGGTCTAGCGGCAATTACATACAATGAGCAGTTCTTC. Protein product: CASSLGLAAITYNEQFF.

This chain connects TRBV20-1 to TRBJ1-2, with D unclear. The CDR3 is made up of 11 amino acids. Deletions cut 4 bases from V and 3 bases from J, with 6 bases between. Germline CDR1 is DFQATT and CDR2 is SNEGSKA (reference sequence). This CDR3 is CSAKWDYGYTF. CDR3 nucleotide sequence: TGCAGTGCTAAGTGGGACTATGGCTACACCTTC.

In its sample, this clone was seen a few times. The chain employs TRBV7-2 and TRBJ2-2, with a tentative D call TRBD2 (5 bases). This CDR3 is built from 13 residues. V was pared by 6 bases and J by 7 bases, with 12 bases between. The germline CDR1 and CDR2 sequences are SGHTA and FQGNSA. Here the CDR3 reads CASRPPGVGELFF. The DNA of the CDR3 is TGTGCCAGCAGACCTCCCGGGGTCGGGGAGCTGTTTTTT.

This clone has a handful of counts. The chain recombines TRBV6-5 with TRBJ2-7, with TRBD1 matching over 8 bases. The CDR3 runs 15 residues. Looked up from germline, CDR1 is MNHEY and CDR2 is SVGAGI. Trimming took 5 bases from V and 2 from J; bases not matched to a gene: 8. The DNA for the CDR3 is TGTGCCAGCAGTACCCGGACAGGGTCCGCCTACGAGCAGTACTTC. Translated, it gives CASSTRTGSAYEQYF.

This clone was counted a few times. CDR3 sequence reads: CASSQDKGTYGYTF. CDR3 coding DNA: TGTGCCAGCAGCCAAGATAAAGGAACCTATGGCTACACCTTC. The chain carries TRBV4-2 and TRBJ1-2; D gene uncertain. With 0 bases removed from V and 4 bases from J, the gap between germline ends came to 9 bases. Germline CDR1 is LGHNA and CDR2 is YNFKEQ. This CDR3 comprises 14 residues.

This clone has a handful of counts. V is TRBV7-8 and J is TRBJ2-6; D remains ambiguous. This CDR3 region has 20 residues. The germline V and J ends were trimmed by 5 bases and 0 bases, with 23 bases remaining between them. Germline V gene lookup returns CDR1 SGHVS and CDR2 FQNEAQ. DNA for the CDR3: TGTGCCAGCAGCCACAACGGCGGCCTATGGTCGGGCTCTGGGGCCAACGTCCTGACTTTC. As protein: CASSHNGGLWSGSGANVLTF.

Remarks on this clone: Other DNA sequences in the same sample also yield this CDR3. The DNA of the CDR3 is TGTGCCAGCAGTTTGGGACTAGCGGGGGCACAAGAGACCCAGTACTTC. Encoded protein: CASSLGLAGAQETQYF. This chain connects TRBV7-2 to TRBJ2-5; 14 nucleotides line up with TRBD2. The CDR3 spans 16 residues. The V gene end was trimmed by 6 bases and the J gene end by 2 bases; junction bases not matched to a gene: 5. The V gene's germline CDR1 is SGHTA and CDR2 FQGNSA.

The chain is built from TRBV15 and TRBJ2-3, with a possible D match to TRBD1 (5 bases). Germline V CDR1 and CDR2: LNHNV, YYDKDF (reference sequence). Trimming removed 4 bases from V and 0 bases from J, with 11 bases in between. The CDR3 spans 15 residues. This CDR3 reads CATSKDRGSTDTQYF. The CDR3 nucleotides are TGTGCCACCAGCAAAGACAGAGGTAGCACAGATACGCAGTATTTT.

This clone showed up just a few times. The chain is built from TRBV2 and TRBJ2-5, with 9 nucleotides matching TRBD2. V lost 3 bases and J lost 4; bases outside the gene matches: 6. Germline V lookup: CDR1 SNHLY, CDR2 FYNNEI. The CDR3 consists of 15 residues. The CDR3 loop reads CASSDPSGATETQYF. CDR3 DNA: TGTGCCAGCAGTGATCCTAGCGGGGCTACAGAGACCCAGTACTTC.

The chain uses TRBV29-1 and TRBJ1-5; D is unclear. Germline CDR1 SQVTM, CDR2 ANQGSEA. There are 12 residues in the CDR3. V lost 6 bases, J lost 4 bases, and 10 bases lay in between. This CDR3 reads CSVEVENQPQHF. CDR3 sequence (DNA): TGCAGCGTCGAGGTAGAGAATCAGCCCCAGCATTTT.

This clone was seen only a few times. The CDR3 here is CASSQASRQGNYGYTF. The CDR3 DNA is TGCGCCAGCAGCCAAGCGAGTCGACAGGGTAACTATGGCTACACCTTC. This sequence joins TRBV4-1 and TRBJ1-2, with TRBD1 matching over 7 bases. The germline gives CDR1 MGHRA, CDR2 YSYEKL. The CDR3 runs to 16 residues. V trimming: 1 base; J trimming: 1 base; junction bases outside the gene matches: 6.